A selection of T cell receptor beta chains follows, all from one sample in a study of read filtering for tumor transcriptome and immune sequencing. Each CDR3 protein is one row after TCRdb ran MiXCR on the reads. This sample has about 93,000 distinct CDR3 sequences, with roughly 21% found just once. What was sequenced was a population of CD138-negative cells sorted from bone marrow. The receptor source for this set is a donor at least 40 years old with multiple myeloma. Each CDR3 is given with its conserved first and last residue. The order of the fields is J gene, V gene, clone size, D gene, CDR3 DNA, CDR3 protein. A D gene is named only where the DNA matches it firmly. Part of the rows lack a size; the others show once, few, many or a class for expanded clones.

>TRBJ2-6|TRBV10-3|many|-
TGTGCCATCAGACGGACAGCGTTTAGTGGATCTGGGGCCAACGTCCTGACTTTC
CAIRRTAFSGSGANVLTF
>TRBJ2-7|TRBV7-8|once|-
TGTGCCAGCAGCTTAGATCCGAGCTCCTACAACGAGCAGTACTTC
CASSLDPSSYNEQYF
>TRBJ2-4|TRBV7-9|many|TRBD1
TGTGCCAGCAGGGGACAGTTAAACATTCAGTACTTC
CASRGQLNIQYF
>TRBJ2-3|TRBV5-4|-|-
TGTGCCAGCAGCCCTGGACTTCCCAATACGCAGTATTTT
CASSPGLPNTQYF
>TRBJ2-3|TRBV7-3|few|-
TGTGCCAGCAGCCCAGGGACCACAAGATCAGATACGCAGTATTTT
CASSPGTTRSDTQYF
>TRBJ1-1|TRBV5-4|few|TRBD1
TGTGCCAGCAGCTTAACCGACAGGGGCGCTGAAGCTTTCTTT
CASSLTDRGAEAFF
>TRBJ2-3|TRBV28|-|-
TGTGCCAGCACACCCCTAGCTTCCGATACGCAGTATTTT
CASTPLASDTQYF
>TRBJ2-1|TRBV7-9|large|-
TGTGCCAGCACCCCTTGGGGCCGAGAGAACAATGAGCAGTTCTTC
CASTPWGRENNEQFF
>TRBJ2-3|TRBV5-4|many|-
TGTGCCAGCAGCTTGGCCGGGGGGCGCTGGGATACGCAGTATTTT
CASSLAGGRWDTQYF
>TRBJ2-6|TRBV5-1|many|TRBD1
TGCGCCAGCAGCTTGGAGGGACAGTCTGGGGCCAACGTCCTGACTTTC
CASSLEGQSGANVLTF
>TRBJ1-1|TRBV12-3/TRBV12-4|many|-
TGTGCCAGCAGTTGGGGGACGAACACTGAAGCTTTCTTT
CASSWGTNTEAFF
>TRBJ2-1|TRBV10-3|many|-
TGTGCCATCAGCTCGGACGGTTACAATGAGCAGTTCTTC
CAISSDGYNEQFF
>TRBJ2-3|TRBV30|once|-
TGTGCCTGGAGGGGCGCGCAGTATTTT
CAWRGAQYF
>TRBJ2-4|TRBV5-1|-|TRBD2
TGCGCCAGCAGCCAACTGGGACTAGCGGGGCCTCGAGGAGCCAAAAACATTCAGTACTTC
CASSQLGLAGPRGAKNIQYF
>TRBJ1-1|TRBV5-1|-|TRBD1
TGCGCCAGCATCTTACAGGGGCAGGGGAACGATTTCTTT
CASILQGQGNDFF
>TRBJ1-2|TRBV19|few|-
TGTGCCAGTAAACGTCAGGCTACTAACTATGGCTACACCTTC
CASKRQATNYGYTF
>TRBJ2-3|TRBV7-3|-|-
TGTGCCAGCAGCTTAAACTCAATGAATACGCAGTATTTT
CASSLNSMNTQYF
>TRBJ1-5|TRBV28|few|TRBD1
TGTGCCAGCAGTTTTGGGACAGGGGTATCGGGTCAGCCCCAGCATTTT
CASSFGTGVSGQPQHF
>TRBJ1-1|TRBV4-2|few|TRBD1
TGTGCCAGCAGCCAGCCGGACAGGGTTAACACTGAAGCTTTCTTT
CASSQPDRVNTEAFF
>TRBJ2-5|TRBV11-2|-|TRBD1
TGTGCCAGCAGCTACCTAGGGACAGTTCAAGAGACCCAGTACTTC
CASSYLGTVQETQYF
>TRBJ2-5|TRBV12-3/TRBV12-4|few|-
TGTGCCAGCAGTTTCCGGGGGATAGAGACCCAGTACTTC
CASSFRGIETQYF
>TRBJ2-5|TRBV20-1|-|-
TGCAGTGCTAGAGGTTCAGCCGGTGAAGGGGGGGTCCTTCAAGAGACCCAGTACTTC
CSARGSAGEGGVLQETQYF
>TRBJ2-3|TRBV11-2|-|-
TGTGCCAGCAGCTTATGGACAGATATGCAGTATTTT
CASSLWTDMQYF
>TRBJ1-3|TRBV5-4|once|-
TGTGCCAGCAGCCCTGGACAGCGGACTGGAAACACCATATATTTT
CASSPGQRTGNTIYF
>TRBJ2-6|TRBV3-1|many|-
TGTGCCAGCAAACGGGCTTACTCTGGGGCCAACGTCCTGACTTTC
CASKRAYSGANVLTF
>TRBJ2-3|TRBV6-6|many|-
TGTGCCAGCAGTTACAGCCAGATGATGACAGATACGCAGTATTTT
CASSYSQMMTDTQYF
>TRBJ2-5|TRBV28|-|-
TGTGCCAGCGTGAGGCCCCCGTTGGAGACCCAGTACTTC
CASVRPPLETQYF
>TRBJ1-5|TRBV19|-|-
TGTGCCAGTATCCCTAGCTGGGGGCAGCCCCAGCATTTT
CASIPSWGQPQHF
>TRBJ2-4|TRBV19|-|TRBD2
TGTGCCAGTAGTATCGATCTAGCGGGGATCAAAAACATTCAGTACTTC
CASSIDLAGIKNIQYF
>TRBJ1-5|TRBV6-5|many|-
TGTGCCAGCAGTAAAGGAGGGTCATTACTACAGCCCCAGCATTTT
CASSKGGSLLQPQHF
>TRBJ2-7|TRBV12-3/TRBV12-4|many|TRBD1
TGTGCCAGCTCGGACAGGAGCTACGAGCAGTACTTC
CASSDRSYEQYF
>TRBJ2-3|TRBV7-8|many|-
TGTGCCAGCAGCTTAGAGGGAACATGGCTCGATACGCAGTATTTT
CASSLEGTWLDTQYF
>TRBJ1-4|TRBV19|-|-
TGTGCCAGTAGTACGTATCAGGAGGAGAATGAAAAACTGTTTTTT
CASSTYQEENEKLFF
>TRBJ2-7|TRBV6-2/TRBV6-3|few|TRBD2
TGTGCCATCTCCCTTAGCGGGGGATCCTACGAGCAGTACTTC
CAISLSGGSYEQYF
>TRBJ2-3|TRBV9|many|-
TGTGCCAGCAGCGCGGGGGTAGGCACAGATACGCAGTATTTT
CASSAGVGTDTQYF
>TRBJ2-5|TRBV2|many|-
TGTGCCAGCGGACGTGAGACCCAGTACTTC
CASGRETQYF
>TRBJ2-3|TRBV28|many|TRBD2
TGTGCCAGCAGAAGCGGGGGGGCCAAAGATACGCAGTATTTT
CASRSGGAKDTQYF
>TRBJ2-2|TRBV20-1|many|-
TGCAGTGCTAGGGAGGGGCTGGCCGGGGAGCTGTTTTTT
CSAREGLAGELFF
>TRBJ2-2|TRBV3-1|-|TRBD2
TGTGCCAGCAGCTCAGAACGGGGGGTAGCCTTCACCGGGGAGCTGTTTTTT
CASSSERGVAFTGELFF
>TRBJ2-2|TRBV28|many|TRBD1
TGTGCCAGCAGTTCTCCGGGACAGGGCTTCGGGGAGCTGTTTTTT
CASSSPGQGFGELFF
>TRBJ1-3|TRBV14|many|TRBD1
TGTGCCAGCAGCCATTGGGACAGTCCTGGAAACACCATATATTTT
CASSHWDSPGNTIYF
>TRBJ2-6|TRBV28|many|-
TGTGCCAGCAGTTCAGAAGGGGTGTCTGGGGCCAACGTCCTGACTTTC
CASSSEGVSGANVLTF
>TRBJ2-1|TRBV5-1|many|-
TGCGCCAGCAGCTTGGGGACCGTCAATGAGCAGTTCTTC
CASSLGTVNEQFF
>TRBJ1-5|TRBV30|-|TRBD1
TGTGCCTGGAGTCCCCGGGACAGAAATCAGCCCCAGCATTTT
CAWSPRDRNQPQHF
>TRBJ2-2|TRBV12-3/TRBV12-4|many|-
TGTGCCAGCAGGCCGGGGACATCTCCCCGGGAGCTGTTTTTT
CASRPGTSPRELFF
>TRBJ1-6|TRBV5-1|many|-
TGCGCCAGCAGCCCATCTCGGGAGTACAATTCACCCCTCCACTTT
CASSPSREYNSPLHF
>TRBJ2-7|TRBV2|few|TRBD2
TGTGCCAGCATCGAGGCTAGCGGGCTGTACGAGCAGTACTTC
CASIEASGLYEQYF
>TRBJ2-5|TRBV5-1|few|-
TGCGCCAGCAGCCGGGATGACAAGTTCATCGAGACCCAGTACTTC
CASSRDDKFIETQYF
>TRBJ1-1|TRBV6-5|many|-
TGTGCCAGCAGTTACTCCTGGGGCCAGGGTTCTGAAGCTTTCTTT
CASSYSWGQGSEAFF
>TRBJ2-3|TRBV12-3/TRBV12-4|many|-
TGTGCCAGCAGTTATGGGCCCCCAGATACGCAGTATTTT
CASSYGPPDTQYF
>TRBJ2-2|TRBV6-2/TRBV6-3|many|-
TGTGCCAGCAGTTACAGGCCCCTGATAGCTGCCGGGGAGCTGTTTTTT
CASSYRPLIAAGELFF
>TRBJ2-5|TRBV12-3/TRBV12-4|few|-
TGTGCCAGCAGTTTGAAGGGCGGGGCCCAAGAGACCCAGTACTTC
CASSLKGGAQETQYF
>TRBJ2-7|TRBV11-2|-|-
TGTGCCAGCAGCGCCCTGGGCAGAGGGAGCTCCTACGAGCAGTACTTC
CASSALGRGSSYEQYF
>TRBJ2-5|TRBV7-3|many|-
TGTGCCAGCAGTCCGACAGTATCCGAAGAGACCCAGTACTTC
CASSPTVSEETQYF
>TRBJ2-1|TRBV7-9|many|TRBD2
TGTGCCAGCAGGAGACTAGCGGGCCTCAATGAGCAGTTCTTC
CASRRLAGLNEQFF